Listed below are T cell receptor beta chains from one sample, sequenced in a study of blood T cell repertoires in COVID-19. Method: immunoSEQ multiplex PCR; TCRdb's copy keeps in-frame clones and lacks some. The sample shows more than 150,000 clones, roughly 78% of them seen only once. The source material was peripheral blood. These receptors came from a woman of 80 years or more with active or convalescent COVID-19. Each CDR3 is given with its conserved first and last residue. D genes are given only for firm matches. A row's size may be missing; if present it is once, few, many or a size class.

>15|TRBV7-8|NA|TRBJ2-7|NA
TGTGCCAGCAGCTTAGGGAGACAGAAGTCCTACGAGCAGTACTTC
CASSLGRQKSYEQYF
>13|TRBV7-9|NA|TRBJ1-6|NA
TGTGCCAGCAGCCCCGAGGGATTATCACCCCTCCACTTT
CASSPEGLSPLHF
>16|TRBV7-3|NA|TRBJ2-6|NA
TGTGCCAGCAGCTTACAGGGACACCCAGGGGCCAACGTCCTGACTTTC
CASSLQGHPGANVLTF
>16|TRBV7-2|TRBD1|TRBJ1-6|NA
TGTGCCAGCAGCTTAGCCGGACAGGGCTATAATTCACCCCTCCACTTT
CASSLAGQGYNSPLHF
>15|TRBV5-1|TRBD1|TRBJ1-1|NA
TGCGCCAGCAGCTCCCGACAGGGGAGGAACACTGAAGCTTTCTTT
CASSSRQGRNTEAFF
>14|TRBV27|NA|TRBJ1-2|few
TGTGCCAGCAGTTTGACCTCAGGGCTCGATGGCTACACCTTC
CASSLTSGLDGYTF
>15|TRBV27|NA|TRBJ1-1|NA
TGTGCCAGCAGCCGCGAGGGGGTGGGCTACACTGAAGCTTTCTTT
CASSREGVGYTEAFF
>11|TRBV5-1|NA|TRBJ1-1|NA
TGCGCCAGCAGGGGCAACACTGAAGCTTTCTTT
CASRGNTEAFF
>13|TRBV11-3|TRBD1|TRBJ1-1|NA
TGTGCCAGCAGCTTAGAGACAGGGGCAGAAGCTTTCTTT
CASSLETGAEAFF
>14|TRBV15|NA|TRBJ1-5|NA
TGTGCCACCAGCAGAGATGGGCGCAATCAGCCCCAGCATTTT
CATSRDGRNQPQHF
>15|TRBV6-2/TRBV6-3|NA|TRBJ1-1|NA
TGTGCCAGCAGTCTAACAGGGTGGGGGAACACTGAAGCTTTCTTT
CASSLTGWGNTEAFF
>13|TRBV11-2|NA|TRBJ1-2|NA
TGTGCCAGCAGCTTAGATCGAGGGCTGGGCTACACCTTC
CASSLDRGLGYTF
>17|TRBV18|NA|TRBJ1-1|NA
TGTGCCAGCTCACCAAGTGTGGGAGGGCTCATGAACACTGAAGCTTTCTTT
CASSPSVGGLMNTEAFF
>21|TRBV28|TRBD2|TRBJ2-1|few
TGTGCCAGCAGTTGGGTTCCTACCGGGAGGACTAGCGGGGGGACCTACAATGAGCAGTTCTTC
CASSWVPTGRTSGGTYNEQFF
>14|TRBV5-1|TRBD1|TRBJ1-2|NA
TGCGCCAGCAGTCAAGGAGGGGGCAACTATGGCTACACCTTC
CASSQGGGNYGYTF
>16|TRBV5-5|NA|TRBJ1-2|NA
TGTGCCAGCAGCTTGACAGACCGGCCTTTCATCTATGGCTACACCTTC
CASSLTDRPFIYGYTF
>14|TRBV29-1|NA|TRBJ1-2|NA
TGCAGCGTTGAAAAGTTGGCAGGGTATGGTGGCTACACCTTC
CSVEKLAGYGGYTF
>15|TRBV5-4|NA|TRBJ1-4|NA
TGTGCCAGCAGCACCTCGACAGCTAGTAATGAAAAACTGTTTTTT
CASSTSTASNEKLFF
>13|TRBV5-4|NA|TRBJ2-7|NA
TGTGCCAGCAGCTCTGGACTGAACTACGAGCAGTACTTC
CASSSGLNYEQYF
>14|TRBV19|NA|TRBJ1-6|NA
TGTGCCAGTACTAAAAGGGGTGGGAATTCACCCCTCCACTTT
CASTKRGGNSPLHF
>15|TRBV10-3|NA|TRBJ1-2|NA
TGTGCCATCAGGACACTACAGGGTGAAGGCTATGGCTACACCTTC
CAIRTLQGEGYGYTF
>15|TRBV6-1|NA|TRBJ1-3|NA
TGTGCCAGCAGTGAAAACGGACTAGAAGGAAACACCATATATTTT
CASSENGLEGNTIYF